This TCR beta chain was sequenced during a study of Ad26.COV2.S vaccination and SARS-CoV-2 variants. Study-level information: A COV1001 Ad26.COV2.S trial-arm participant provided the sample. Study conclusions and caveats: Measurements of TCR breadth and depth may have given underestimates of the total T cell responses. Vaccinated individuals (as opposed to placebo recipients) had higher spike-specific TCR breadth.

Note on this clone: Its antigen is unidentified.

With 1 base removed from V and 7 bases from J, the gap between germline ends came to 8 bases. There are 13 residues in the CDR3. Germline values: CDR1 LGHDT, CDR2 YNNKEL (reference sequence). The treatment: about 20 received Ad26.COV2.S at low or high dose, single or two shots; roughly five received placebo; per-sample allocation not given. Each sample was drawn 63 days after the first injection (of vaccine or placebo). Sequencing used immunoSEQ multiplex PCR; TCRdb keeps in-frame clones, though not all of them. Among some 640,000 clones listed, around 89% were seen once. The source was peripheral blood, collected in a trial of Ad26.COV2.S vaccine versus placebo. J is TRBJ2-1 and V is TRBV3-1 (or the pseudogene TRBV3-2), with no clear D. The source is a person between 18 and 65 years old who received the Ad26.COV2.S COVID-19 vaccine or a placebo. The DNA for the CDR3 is TGTGCCAGCAGCCAAGCAAGGATGAATGAGCAGTTCTTC. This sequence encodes CASSQARMNEQFF.